The sequence of this TCR beta chain was determined in a study of early T cells in non-severe SARS-CoV-2 infection (dated by TCRdb to the early 2020s). With regard to the full study: TCR sequencing used bulk RNA from unsorted whole blood, so alpha and beta chains could not be paired. Results and caveats for the whole study, not just this receptor: Matching against VDJdb was skewed toward anti-spike CD8 responses, likely underestimated virus-specific expansions, and missed private and CD4 specificities.

The study was a case-control design nested within a healthcare worker cohort in London, UK, with weekly nasopharyngeal swab PCR tests and blood sampling. Between 23 and 31 March 2020, the week of the UK lockdown, healthcare workers were enrolled and then followed up weekly for as long as 16 weeks. The CDR3 starts with the cysteine, ends with the phenylalanine, and has 16 residues. Solely the CDR3 DNA is kept, with 48 bases framed from the first base. From a lookup of the germline V gene (reference sequence), CDR1 and CDR2 are MNHNY and SVGAGI. V lost 6 bases and J lost 6 bases, and the count of bases not matched to a germline gene is 12. The library was obtained by 5' RACE. Sequencer: NextSeq 500. Unique molecular identifiers were attached to individual cDNA molecules in the TCR library protocol so that sequencing error and PCR bias could be corrected. Both TCR alpha and beta chains were sequenced, and tight co-correlation was observed between alpha and beta sequence abundances in each sample. The study's processing was this. Decombinator V4 was used to annotate TCR sequences for V gene, J gene and CDR3. TCRs were defined as expanded if a significant change between any two time points was detected under a Poisson model with p below 0.0001. TCR abundances were normalised to the total number of TCRs sequenced in each sample and reported as counts per million. MAIT TCRs were defined by TRAV1-2 paired with TRAJ12, TRAJ20 or TRAJ33, and iNKT TCRs by TRAV10 paired with TRAJ18. VDJdb, accessed 1 November 2021, was searched for CMV, EBV and SARS-CoV-2 annotated TCRs, with TCRs annotated for multiple antigens excluded. In-frame beta chains were kept once TCRdb had trimmed the public reads at Q25 with fastp and called clones with MiXCR. Records with the same CDR3 protein are collapsed into one entry carrying the most frequent genes and DNA. TCRdb, not the authors, supplied the V and J calls. In this sample the table shows roughly 34,000 distinct CDR3 sequences, around 4.5% of which occur a single time. Of the sample, about 6% falls within the top ten clones.

This clonotype has at least ten counts. Its antigen is unknown. Base qualities are missing; no much larger clone stands one base away. This chain joins TRBV6-6 to TRBJ2-2, with TRBD2 matching 8 junction bases. The specimen was whole blood. The source of this sequence is an adult who was a healthcare worker with PCR-confirmed SARS-CoV-2 infection or an uninfected control (not recorded which). CDR3 reads: CASRASDGGVAGELFF. The nucleotides are TGTGCCAGCAGAGCCTCGGACGGGGGGGTCGCCGGGGAGCTGTTTTTT.